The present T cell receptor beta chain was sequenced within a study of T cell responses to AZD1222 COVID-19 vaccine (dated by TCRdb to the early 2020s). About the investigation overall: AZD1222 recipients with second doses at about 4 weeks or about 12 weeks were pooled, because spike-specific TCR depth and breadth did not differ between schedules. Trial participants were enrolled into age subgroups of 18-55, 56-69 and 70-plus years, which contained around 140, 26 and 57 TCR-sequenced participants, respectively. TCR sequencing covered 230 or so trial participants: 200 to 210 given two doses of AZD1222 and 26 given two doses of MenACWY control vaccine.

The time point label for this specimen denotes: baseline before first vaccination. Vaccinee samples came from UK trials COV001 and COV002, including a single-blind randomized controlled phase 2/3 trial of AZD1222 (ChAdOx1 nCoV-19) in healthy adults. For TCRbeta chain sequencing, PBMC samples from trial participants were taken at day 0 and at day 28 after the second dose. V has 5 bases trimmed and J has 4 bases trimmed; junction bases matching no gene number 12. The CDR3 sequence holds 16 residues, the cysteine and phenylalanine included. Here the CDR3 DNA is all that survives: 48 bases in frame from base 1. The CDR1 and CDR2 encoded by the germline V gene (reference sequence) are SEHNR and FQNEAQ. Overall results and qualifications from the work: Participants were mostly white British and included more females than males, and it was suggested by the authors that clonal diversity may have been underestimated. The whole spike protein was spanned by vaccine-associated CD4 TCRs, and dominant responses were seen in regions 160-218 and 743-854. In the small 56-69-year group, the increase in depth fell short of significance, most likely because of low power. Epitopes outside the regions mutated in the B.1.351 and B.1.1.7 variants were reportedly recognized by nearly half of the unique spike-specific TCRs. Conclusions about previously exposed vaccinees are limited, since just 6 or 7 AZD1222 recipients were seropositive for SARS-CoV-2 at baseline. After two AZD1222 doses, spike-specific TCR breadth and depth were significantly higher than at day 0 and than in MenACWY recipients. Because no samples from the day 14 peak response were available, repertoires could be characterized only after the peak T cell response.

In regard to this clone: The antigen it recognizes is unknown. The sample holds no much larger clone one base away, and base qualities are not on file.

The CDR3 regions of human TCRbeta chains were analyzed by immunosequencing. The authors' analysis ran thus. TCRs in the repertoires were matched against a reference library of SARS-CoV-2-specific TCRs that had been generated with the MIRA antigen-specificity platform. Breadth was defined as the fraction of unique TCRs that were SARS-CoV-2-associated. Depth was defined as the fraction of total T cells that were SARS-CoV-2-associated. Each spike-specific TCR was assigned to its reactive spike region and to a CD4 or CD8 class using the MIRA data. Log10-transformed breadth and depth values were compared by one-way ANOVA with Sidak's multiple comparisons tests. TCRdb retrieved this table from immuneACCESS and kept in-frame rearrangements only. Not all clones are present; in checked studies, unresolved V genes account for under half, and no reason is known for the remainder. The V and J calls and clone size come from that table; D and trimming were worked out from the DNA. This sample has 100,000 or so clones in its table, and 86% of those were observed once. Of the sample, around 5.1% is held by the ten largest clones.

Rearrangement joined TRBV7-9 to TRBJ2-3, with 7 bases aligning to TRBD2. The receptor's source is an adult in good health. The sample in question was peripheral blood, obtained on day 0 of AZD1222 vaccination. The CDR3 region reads CASSTRLSGMADTQYF. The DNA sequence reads TGTGCCAGCAGCACTCGTCTGAGCGGGATGGCAGATACGCAGTATTTT. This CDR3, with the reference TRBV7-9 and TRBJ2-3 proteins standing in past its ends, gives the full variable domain DTGVSQNPRHKITKRGQNVTFRCDPISEHNRLYWYRQTLGQGPEFLTYFQNEAQLEKSRLLSDRFSAERPKGSFSTLEIQRTEQGDSAMYLCASSTRLSGMADTQYFGPGTRLTVL.